At least ten counts were recorded for the clone carrying this TCR beta chain. This CDR3 region has 13 residues. Per the germline V gene, CDR1 is SGHAT and CDR2 is FQDESV (reference sequence). V was trimmed by 7 bases and J by 3 bases, leaving 12 bases between them. Researchers took RNA transcripts and amplified the TCR beta CDR3 regions from them. A set of HTBI primers served as the primers for a first-round RT-PCR of the TCR CDR3. MiXCR, run by TCRdb on the multiplex PCR reads, gives a single entry per CDR3 protein. The table shows nearly 600,000 distinct CDR3 sequences, with around 14% occurring only once. This record comes from a study of T cells in Graves' hyperthyroidism and ophthalmopathy. For the diagnoses, clinical symptoms, serum thyroxine and TRAb, thyroid ultrasound and orbital computed tomography were used.

The genes are TRBV11-1 and TRBJ1-1; D is unresolved. This clonotype was obtained from a woman aged 25 to 39 with Graves' hyperthyroidism that later progressed to Graves' ophthalmopathy. Sequenced input: blood. The CDR3 nucleotides read TGTGCCAGCACTATTCGGGGTGACACTGAAGCTTTCTTT. Protein: CASTIRGDTEAFF.